What follows are 3 T cell receptor beta chains derived from one specimen sequenced in a study of blood T cells in healthy people across ages. Next came a second PCR, run for about 7 to 12 cycles, which used a sample-barcoded 5' primer along with a J-beta primer mix. MiXCR, applied by TCRdb to the 5' RACE reads, yields one record per CDR3 protein. The data hold about 1,600,000 distinct CDR3 sequences, with roughly 45% observed a single time. Sequences were obtained from blood. Receptor source: a woman aged 18-29 years in good health.

V and J are TRBV6-5 and TRBJ2-2; 11 nucleotides line up with TRBD1. CDR1 and CDR2 (germline): MNHEY, SVGAGI. V was clipped by 0 bases and J by 2 bases; unmatched bases: 2. This CDR3 contains 17 residues. The CDR3 DNA is TGTGCCAGCAGTTACTCAGGACAGGGGGCTAACACCGGGGAGCTGTTTTTT. Protein: CASSYSGQGANTGELFF.

The V gene is TRBV12-3 or TRBV12-4, the J gene TRBJ2-4; D uncertain. The J call may not be correct, given that the DNA end is closer to TRBJ2-7. The CDR3 consists of 10 residues. The CDR3 nucleotides are TGTGCCAGTTTAAGAGACGAGCAGTACTTC. Encoded protein: CASLRDEQYF.

The J gene is TRBJ2-5, the V gene TRBV7-9; TRBD1 agrees at 8 bases. This CDR3 contains 16 residues. CDR1 and CDR2 (germline): SEHNR, FQNEAQ (reference sequence). V dropped 4 bases and J dropped 0; count of bases not matched to a gene: 7. CDR3 region: CASSSRDRRDQETQYF. The CDR3 DNA sequence: TGTGCCAGCAGCTCAAGGGACAGGAGAGACCAAGAGACCCAGTACTTC.